The 6 T cell receptor beta chains below were found in one sample sequenced in a study of blood T cell repertoires in COVID-19. Here immunoSEQ multiplex PCR was the method, and the copy in TCRdb shows in-frame clones only, minus some. The sample records hundreds of thousands of clones, 86% being singletons. Sequencing was performed on peripheral blood. Every receptor here comes from a woman in her 30s with active or convalescent COVID-19.

This chain links TRBV3-1 (or the pseudogene TRBV3-2) with TRBJ2-1, with 12 bases fitting TRBD2. Germline V gives CDR1 LGHDT, CDR2 YNNKEL (reference sequence). This CDR3 is built from 16 residues. V trimming: 6 bases; J trimming: 7 bases; junction bases outside the gene matches: 10. The CDR3 is CASRGRLAGAGNEQFF. The CDR3 region has the DNA TGTGCCAGCAGGGGGAGACTAGCGGGAGCGGGGAATGAGCAGTTCTTC.

V usage is TRBV6-5 and J usage is TRBJ2-7; D not resolved. This CDR3 region has 14 residues. Trimming left V 2 bases short and J 2 bases short, with 10 bases between. The germline gives CDR1 MNHEY, CDR2 SVGAGI. CDR3 amino acids: CASSYPGRTYEQYF. The CDR3 DNA is TGTGCCAGCAGTTACCCAGGAAGGACCTACGAGCAGTACTTC.

The chain joins TRBV11-2 to TRBJ2-5; tentative D call: TRBD2 (6 bases). Trimming cost V 1 base and J 5 bases, with 17 bases left between them. This CDR3 contains 16 residues. CDR1 is SGHAT and CDR2 is FQNNGV in the germline V gene. CDR3 nucleotide sequence: TGTGCCAGCAGCTTAGGGTTGTCGGAGACTAGGGAGACCCAGTACTTC. It encodes CASSLGLSETRETQYF.

This clone showed up just once. The V call is TRBV19, the J call TRBJ1-5; 7 positions match TRBD1. Losses at the gene ends were 7 bases for V and 3 bases for J; bases not matched to a gene: 6. There are 14 residues in the CDR3. Germline V gene data show CDR1 as LNHDA and CDR2 as SQIVND (reference sequence). The CDR3 nucleotides are TGTGCCAGTAACCTGGGACAGTCCAATCAGCCCCAGCATTTT. It is translated as CASNLGQSNQPQHF.

The genes are TRBV5-1 and TRBJ1-2, with D perhaps TRBD1 (6 bases). V was clipped by 4 bases and J by 6 bases, with 13 bases between them. The CDR3 is made up of 13 amino acids. Germline V CDR1 and CDR2: SGHRS, YFSETQ. The CDR3 region is CASSPHRANGYTF. DNA of the CDR3: TGCGCCAGCAGCCCACACAGGGCTAATGGCTACACCTTC. Using reference TRBV5-1 and TRBJ1-2 for the parts outside the CDR3, the full variable domain is KAGVTQTPRYLIKTRGQQVTLSCSPISGHRSVSWYQQTPGQGLQFLFEYFSETQRNKGNFPGRFSGRQFSNSRSEMNVSTLELGDSALYLCASSPHRANGYTFGSGTRLTVV.

V usage is TRBV6-5 and J usage is TRBJ2-1, with 8 bases matching TRBD2. CDR1 and CDR2 (germline): MNHEY, SVGAGI. V lost 8 bases and J lost 7; bases outside the gene matches: 4. CDR3 length: 12 amino acids. CDR3 amino acids: CASVAGLNEQFF. The CDR3 nucleotides are TGTGCCAGCGTAGCGGGGCTGAATGAGCAGTTCTTC.